The 6 T cell receptor beta chains below come from one sample, sequenced in a study of cytomegalovirus exposure and HLA in healthy donors. In the PCR, 60 Vbeta and 13 Jbeta primers were used. Using immunoSEQ multiplex PCR, the repertoire was profiled, and TCRdb retains in-frame clones only, with some absent. The sample has about 160,000 clones; about four fifths are singletons. Sequenced material: PBMCs. The receptors stem from a man between 45 and 60 years old in good health and CMV-seropositive.

This clone came up once. The chain recombines TRBV5-1 with TRBJ2-7; 14 bases agree with TRBD2. Germline CDR1 is SGHRS and CDR2 is YFSETQ. The V segment lost 3 bases and the J segment 4 bases; nucleotides outside the gene matches: 9. This CDR3 is built from 17 residues. The CDR3 region has the DNA TGCGCCAGCAGCTACGAGGGACTAGCGGGAGTAAATTACGAGCAGTACTTC. It specifies CASSYEGLAGVNYEQYF.

This clone was seen a few times. V gene TRBV19 combines with J gene TRBJ1-1; D is perhaps TRBD1 (5 bases). Trimming took off 6 bases at V and 13 bases at J, with 18 bases between the two ends. The CDR3 runs 12 residues. Germline CDR1 LNHDA, CDR2 SQIVND (reference sequence). CDR3 amino acids: CASSQDRGRGFF. Here the CDR3 DNA reads TGTGCCAGTAGCCAAGACAGAGGACGAGGTTTCTTT.

The V call is TRBV18, the J call TRBJ2-7; TRBD1 matches 9 bases. The CDR3 loop spans 15 amino acids. In germline, CDR1 is KGHSH, CDR2 LQKENI. V lost 8 bases, J lost 7 bases, and 15 bases stayed unmatched. The CDR3 loop reads CASGPPTGGASEQYF. For the CDR3, the DNA is TGTGCCAGCGGTCCCCCTACAGGGGGCGCGTCGGAGCAGTACTTC.

This sequence joins TRBV5-5 and TRBJ2-1; 11 bases map to TRBD2. Germline V gene data show CDR1 as SGHKS and CDR2 as YYEKEE (reference sequence). The V and J ends lost 2 bases and 8 bases, in that order; junction bases with no gene match: 6. The length of the CDR3 is 15 residues. In DNA form, the CDR3 reads TGTGCCAGCAGCTTACTAGCGGGAGAGGGCGATGAGCAGTTCTTC. Its translation: CASSLLAGEGDEQFF.

CDR3 amino acids: CASSPTNGRGEQFF. CDR3 bases: TGTGCCAGCTCACCAACTAATGGGAGAGGTGAGCAGTTCTTC. The gene calls are TRBV18 and TRBJ2-1; the D gene is possibly TRBD2 (5 bases). The CDR3 runs 14 residues. Trimming stripped 2 bases from V and 9 bases from J, with 14 bases between. Germline assignment: CDR1 KGHSH and CDR2 LQKENI.

The V and J genes are TRBV7-8 and TRBJ2-5; a possible D gene is TRBD1 (5 bases). Germline CDR1 SGHVS, CDR2 FQNEAQ. This CDR3 has 15 residues. V was cut by 5 bases and J by 0 bases, with 13 bases left in between. The CDR3 DNA sequence: TGTGCCAGCAGCACGGACACCTCGTACCAAGAGACCCAGTACTTC. Amino acids: CASSTDTSYQETQYF.